This T cell receptor beta chain derives from a study of blood T cells in healthy people across ages. About this clonotype itself: Antigen unknown.

The study's findings and limits: As naive T cell percentage varied, TCR beta diversity correlated strongly with it.

Deletions cut 1 base from V and 0 bases from J, with 10 bases between. Germline V gives CDR1 MNHNS, CDR2 SASEGT. The length of the CDR3 is 16 residues. The second PCR ran roughly 6 to 11 cycles with a sample-barcoded 5' primer and J-beta primers. TCRdb recomputed calls from the 5' RACE reads with MiXCR, one row per CDR3 protein. Among some 1.1 million distinct CDR3 sequences listed, 35% to 40% were seen once. Sequencing was carried out using blood. The chain couples TRBV6-1 to TRBJ2-1; tentatively, D is TRBD1 or TRBD2 (6 bases each). This receptor was identified in a man between 18 and 29 years old in good health. CDR3 DNA: TGTGCCAGCAGTGAAGAAGGGGGGAGCTCCTACAATGAGCAGTTCTTC. It specifies CASSEEGGSSYNEQFF.